The 18 T cell receptor beta chains presented below share a single source sample, sequenced in a study of cytomegalovirus exposure and HLA in healthy donors. With 60 Vbeta and 13 Jbeta primers, the PCR was carried out. Assay: immunoSEQ multiplex PCR; the TCRdb copy retains only in-frame clones and omits some. The table lists about 98,000 clones, about three quarters of them singletons. Sequenced: PBMCs. These receptors originate from a human donor in good health.

The gene calls are TRBV27 and TRBJ1-5; D ambiguous. Germline lookup yields CDR1 MNHEY and CDR2 SMNVEV (reference sequence). The CDR3 extends over 14 amino acids. The germline V and J ends were trimmed by 3 bases and 1 base, with 7 bases remaining between them. The CDR3 spells CASSFGGSNQPQHF. The CDR3 DNA reads TGTGCCAGCAGTTTTGGAGGGAGCAATCAGCCCCAGCATTTT.

The chain is built from TRBV2 and TRBJ2-7; 11 bases are shared with TRBD1. V was clipped by 8 bases and J by 3 bases; unmatched bases: 6. The CDR3 consists of 14 residues. Germline loops: CDR1 SNHLY, CDR2 FYNNEI. The DNA of the CDR3 is TGTGCCAGCCGCTGGACAGGGGGCCTCTACGAGCAGTACTTC. Its protein is CASRWTGGLYEQYF.

This chain connects TRBV13 to TRBJ2-5; no clear D gene. The DNA end is more similar to TRBJ2-7, so the J call may be wrong. This CDR3 region has 11 residues. Germline lookup yields CDR1 PRHDT and CDR2 FYEKMQ (reference sequence). CDR3 coding DNA: TGTGCCAGCAGCCAGATGGGCGAGCAGTACTTC. Its translation is CASSQMGEQYF.

The chain recombines TRBV25-1 with TRBJ2-4, with 11 bases fitting TRBD1. Trimming took 0 bases from V and 3 from J; bases not matched to a gene: 7. Germline V lookup: CDR1 MGHDK, CDR2 SYGVNS. There are 18 residues in the CDR3. Here the CDR3 DNA reads TGTGCCAGCAGTGAATATTGGGGACAGGGGGAGGGCAAAAACATTCAGTACTTC. It encodes CASSEYWGQGEGKNIQYF. Variable domain in full (rest from reference TRBV25-1 and TRBJ2-4): EADIYQTPRYLVIGTGKKITLECSQTMGHDKMYWYQQDPGMELHLIHYSYGVNSTEKGDLSSESTVSRIRTEHFPLTLESARPSHTSQYLCASSEYWGQGEGKNIQYFGAGTRLSVL.

With regard to this clone: At one end the junction does not follow the germline gene, possibly because of a read error. This chain joins TRBV15 and TRBJ1-2, with a possible D match to TRBD1 (6 bases). The CDR3 spans 13 residues. Germline loops: CDR1 LNHNV, CDR2 YYDKDF (reference sequence). The CDR3 DNA is TGTGCCACCAGCAGAGACGGTCAAGGCCAGGGGAACTTC. It codes for CATSRDGQGQGNF.

This clone was observed a few times. CDR3 sequence reads: CASSVRGQGFGYTF. In DNA form, the CDR3 reads TGTGCCAGCAGTGTTAGGGGACAGGGCTTTGGCTACACCTTC. The V call is TRBV2, the J call TRBJ1-2; 9 bases match TRBD1. V gave up 4 bases and J gave up 7 bases; unmatched junction bases: 7. The CDR3 loop spans 14 amino acids. Germline CDR1 is SNHLY and CDR2 is FYNNEI.

This rearrangement joins TRBV9 to TRBJ1-1; 9 bases agree with TRBD1. This CDR3 is 13 amino acids long. The V segment lost 4 bases and the J segment 5 bases; nucleotides outside the gene matches: 3. Germline loops: CDR1 SGDLS, CDR2 YYNGEE. The CDR3 is CASSLGQGTEAFF. For the CDR3, the DNA is TGTGCCAGCAGCCTTGGACAGGGGACTGAAGCTTTCTTT.

This clone appeared once. The genes are TRBV18 and TRBJ1-5; no definite D call. The CDR3 is made up of 13 amino acids. Per germline, CDR1 KGHSH and CDR2 LQKENI. Trimming removed 2 bases at V and 4 bases at J, with 6 bases between. CDR3 bases: TGTGCCAGCTCACCAGAACTTAATCAGCCCCAGCATTTT. This sequence encodes CASSPELNQPQHF.

This clone came up once. V gene TRBV5-1 combines with J gene TRBJ2-2; 7 nucleotides align to TRBD1. Losses at the gene ends were 1 base for V and 4 bases for J; bases not matched to a gene: 10. Germline-derived CDR1 and CDR2 are SGHRS and YFSETQ. CDR3 length: 17 amino acids. CDR3 residues: CASSLRPGQAGTGELFF. CDR3 nucleotides: TGCGCCAGCAGCTTGCGCCCCGGACAGGCGGGCACCGGGGAGCTGTTTTTT.

A single count supports this clone. Here the CDR3 DNA reads TGCGCCAGCAGTACAACAGGGGGCAAAAACATTCAGTACTTC. This sequence encodes CASSTTGGKNIQYF. The chain is built from TRBV10-1 and TRBJ2-4; 8 bases agree with TRBD1. The V gene's germline CDR1 is WNHNN and CDR2 SYGVQD (reference sequence). CDR3 size: 14 residues. With V trimmed by 5 bases and J by 3 bases, 3 bases remained unmatched.

The chain recombines TRBV14 with TRBJ1-2, with D tentatively TRBD1 (5 bases). The germline CDR1 and CDR2 sequences are SGHDN and FVKESK. This CDR3 is built from 14 residues. Trimming took off 4 bases at V and 8 bases at J, with 17 bases between the two ends. Here the CDR3 DNA reads TGTGCCAGCAGCCCCGCCGGGGGAGTATGGGGCTACACCTTC. Protein: CASSPAGGVWGYTF.

The chain employs TRBV23-1 and TRBJ2-1, with 8 bases fitting TRBD1. TRBV23-1 carries the ORF label, with uncertain function. The CDR3 sequence is 14 residues long. With V trimmed by 4 bases and J by 8 bases, 7 bases remained unmatched. The CDR3 nucleotides are TGCGCCAGCAGTCGCCCGGACAGGGCCTATGAGCAGTTCTTC. It specifies CASSRPDRAYEQFF.

This clone was detected only once. The rearrangement links TRBV12-5 to TRBJ2-1; 9 nucleotides align to TRBD1. CDR1 is LGHNT, CDR2 FRNRAP, per germline. J gave up 7 bases and V 7 bases, and 11 bases lay outside the gene matches. The CDR3 loop spans 15 amino acids. CDR3 protein: CASALPGQGRNEQFF. In DNA, the CDR3 is TGTGCTAGTGCCCTCCCCGGACAGGGGAGGAATGAGCAGTTCTTC.

The rearrangement uses TRBV10-2 and TRBJ2-6; D gene unclear. The CDR3 loop spans 16 amino acids. Germline CDR1 WSHSY, CDR2 SAAADI. The V end was cut by 3 bases, the J end by 0 bases, with 9 bases between. This CDR3 is CASSDTRFSGANVLTF. The CDR3 DNA reads TGCGCCAGCAGTGATACGCGCTTCTCTGGGGCCAACGTCCTGACTTTC.

Remarks on this clone: Other nucleotide sequences from this sample produce the same CDR3. The chain couples TRBV5-1 to TRBJ2-2, with 8 bases that match TRBD2. V trimming: 2 bases; J trimming: 2 bases; junction bases outside the gene matches: 2. Germline V lookup: CDR1 SGHRS, CDR2 YFSETQ. The CDR3 totals 15 residues. CDR3 DNA sequence: TGCGCCAGCAGCTTTAGCGGGGCTAACACCGGGGAGCTGTTTTTT. Protein sequence: CASSFSGANTGELFF.

V and J are TRBV13 and TRBJ2-7, with TRBD1 matching 7 bases. V was clipped by 3 bases and J by 5 bases; unmatched bases: 7. Germline V gene lookup returns CDR1 PRHDT and CDR2 FYEKMQ (reference sequence). The CDR3 is 14 amino acids. Here the CDR3 reads CASSLGTGAHEQYF. CDR3 coding DNA: TGTGCCAGCAGCTTGGGTACAGGGGCCCACGAGCAGTACTTC. Using reference TRBV13 and TRBJ2-7 for the parts outside the CDR3, the full variable domain is AAGVIQSPRHLIKEKRETATLKCYPIPRHDTVYWYQQGPGQDPQFLISFYEKMQSDKGSIPDRFSAQQFSDYHSELNMSSLELGDSALYFCASSLGTGAHEQYFGPGTRLTVT.

The V call is TRBV25-1, the J call TRBJ1-1, with D possibly TRBD1 on 6 matching bases. V dropped 2 bases and J dropped 1 base, with 8 bases sitting between them. CDR1 and CDR2 (germline): MGHDK, SYGVNS. The CDR3 runs 14 residues. CDR3 amino acids: CASSEGRGNTEAFF. DNA of the CDR3: TGTGCCAGCAGTGAAGGCAGGGGGAACACTGAAGCTTTCTTT. Complete variable domain (other parts from reference TRBV25-1 and TRBJ1-1): EADIYQTPRYLVIGTGKKITLECSQTMGHDKMYWYQQDPGMELHLIHYSYGVNSTEKGDLSSESTVSRIRTEHFPLTLESARPSHTSQYLCASSEGRGNTEAFFGQGTRLTVV.

This rearrangement joins TRBV30 to TRBJ1-2; D remains unclear. Germline CDR1 and CDR2: GTSNPN and SVGIG (reference sequence). The CDR3 runs 10 residues. V was shortened by 2 bases and J by 5 bases, with 3 bases between the two germline ends. The DNA for the CDR3 is TGTGCCTGGAGTCAATATGGCTACACCTTC. Translating gives CAWSQYGYTF.